This T cell receptor (beta chain) appears in the sequencing data of a study of shared clonotypes between healthy human individuals. V shed 5 bases and J shed 0 bases, with 10 bases lying between them. The CDR3 extends over 14 amino acids. Germline CDR1 is SGHVS and CDR2 is FQNEAQ. This clone was counted once. Deep was the level used in running the assay. The data were produced by immunoSEQ multiplex PCR, yet TCRdb's version contains in-frame clones alone and is incomplete. The profile shows about 1.1 million clones, about four fifths of them singletons. The TCR sequence derives from a man in his late teens or twenties in good health. Some clones in this sample may be carry-over from other donors' samples. The sequencing sample was made of memory CD4+ T cells from PBMCs. As for subset: CD45RA-negative fraction. V is TRBV7-8 and J is TRBJ1-2; D ambiguous. CDR3 protein: CASSEQSTNYGYTF. The CDR3 nucleotides are TGTGCCAGCAGCGAACAGAGCACTAACTATGGCTACACCTTC.